One and the same sample provided the 25 T cell receptor beta chains below, sequenced in a study of immune heterogeneity within non-small cell lung tumors. Multiplex PCR employing 32 V and 13 J primers generated amplicons of the TCR beta CDR3. TCRdb redid the calling of the multiplex PCR reads with MiXCR, one entry per CDR3 protein. The table lists tens of thousands of distinct CDR3 sequences, 25% to 30% of them singletons. Genomic DNA from bulk tumor acted as the template, and around 630 ng was loaded per sample. Widely spaced biopsies, several per primary tumor, were obtained at surgery. The patients were newly diagnosed with non-small cell lung cancer, had not been treated, and had curative surgery. Sequenced material: lung tumor tissue. The receptors were sampled from a man in his forties with non-small cell lung cancer.

In regard to this clonotype: This clone may be a read error of a much larger clone one base away. The genes are TRBV19 and TRBJ1-2; D not resolved. This CDR3 has 14 residues. The V end was cut by 0 bases, the J end by 4 bases, with 9 bases between. Germline-derived CDR1 and CDR2 are LNHDA and SQIVND (reference sequence). The CDR3 sequence is CASSIEARFYGYTF. CDR3 in DNA: TGTGCCAGTAGTATAGAAGCCAGATTCTATGGCTACACCTTC.

Details on this clonotype: Germline and junction disagree at one end, which may indicate a read error. The chain is built from TRBV18 and TRBJ1-4; a weak D match, TRBD1 (5 bases). CDR3 length equals 16 residues. Germline lookup yields CDR1 KGHSH and CDR2 LQKENI. The CDR3 sequence is CASSPGVYATNEKLLF. The CDR3 DNA follows: TGTGCCAGCTCACCGGGGGTATACGCAACTAATGAAAAACTGCTTTTT. Combining the CDR3 with reference TRBV18 and TRBJ1-4 gives the whole variable domain NAGVMQNPRHLVRRRGQEARLRCSPMKGHSHVYWYRQLPEEGLKFMVYLQKENIIDESGMPKERFSAEFPKEGPSILRIQQVVRGDSAAYFCASSPGVYATNEKLLFGSGTQLSVL.

The chain carries TRBV27 and TRBJ2-1; D unresolved. CDR1 is MNHEY and CDR2 is SMNVEV in the germline V gene (reference sequence). The germline V and J ends were trimmed by 5 bases and 9 bases, with 11 bases remaining between them. This CDR3 comprises 12 residues. The CDR3 coding sequence is TGTGCCAGCAGTCGGATGGGTAGTGAGCAGTTCTTC. Protein: CASSRMGSEQFF.

Concerning this clonotype itself: This is likely a read error, given that the CDR3 carries no conserved phenylalanine or tryptophan at its end. The chain is built from TRBV7-9 and TRBJ2-3, with 11 bases fitting TRBD1. This CDR3 has 16 residues. Germline values: CDR1 SEHNR, CDR2 FQNEAQ (reference sequence). The V gene end was trimmed by 3 bases and the J gene end by 6 bases; junction bases not matched to a gene: 8. The CDR3 protein is CASSFPGQGATDTQYL. As DNA, the CDR3 is TGTGCCAGCAGCTTTCCAGGACAGGGGGCTACGGATACGCAGTATCTT.

This clonotype was seen a few times. This sequence joins TRBV4-3 and TRBJ2-1; 9 nucleotides line up with TRBD2. Germline V gene lookup returns CDR1 LGHNA and CDR2 YSLEER. The CDR3 extends over 16 amino acids. Trimming took 0 bases from V and 8 from J; bases not matched to a gene: 8. The CDR3 DNA reads as TGCGCCAGCAGCCAAGATGGAGCGGGAGGCTTCGATGAGCAGTTCTTC. It translates to CASSQDGAGGFDEQFF.

The chain carries TRBV5-1 and TRBJ1-1, with 12 nucleotides matching TRBD1. The CDR3 spans 14 residues. Germline CDR1 SGHRS, CDR2 YFSETQ. Trimming removed 6 bases from V and 7 bases from J; junction bases left unmatched: 7. The CDR3 bases are TGCGCCAGCAAACTGGGACAGGGGGCGCATGAAGCTTTCTTT. Protein: CASKLGQGAHEAFF.

This clonotype was found many times. The V call is TRBV30, the J call TRBJ1-5; D gene ambiguous. The CDR3 has 15 amino acids. Per germline, CDR1 GTSNPN and CDR2 SVGIG (reference sequence). V was shortened by 2 bases and J by 0 bases, with 11 bases between the two germline ends. The CDR3 region is CAWSTGSYSNQPQHF. For the CDR3, the DNA is TGTGCCTGGAGTACCGGGAGTTATAGCAATCAGCCCCAGCATTTT.

This clonotype was seen repeatedly, ten times or more. This rearrangement joins TRBV4-2 to TRBJ1-2, with 9 bases fitting TRBD1. CDR1 LGHNA and CDR2 YNFKEQ come from the germline V gene. The CDR3 loop spans 12 amino acids. V shed 5 bases and J 7 bases; nucleotides not matched to a gene: 2. The chain's CDR3 is CASSTGGLGYTF. In DNA form, the CDR3 reads TGTGCCAGCAGCACAGGGGGCCTTGGCTACACCTTC.

This clonotype was counted ten times or more. The chain has TRBV5-1 and TRBJ2-7; 7 bases fit TRBD2. J was trimmed by 0 bases and V by 3 bases; bases with no gene match: 3. The CDR3 spans 14 residues. Germline V gene sequence: CDR1 SGHRS, CDR2 YFSETQ. CDR3 region: CASSYSSGSYEQYF. The DNA for the CDR3 is TGCGCCAGCAGCTACTCTAGCGGCTCCTACGAGCAGTACTTC.

To note about this clonotype: A much larger clonotype is one base distant, so this may be a read error. The chain recombines TRBV6-2 or TRBV6-3 with TRBJ1-5; 7 bases map to TRBD1. CDR1 is MNHEY and CDR2 is SVGEGT in the germline V gene. The CDR3 sequence is 14 residues long. Trimming took 6 bases from V and 3 from J; bases not matched to a gene: 5. CDR3 nucleotides: TGTGCCAGCAGCCCGGGACAGCTCAATCAGCCCCAGCATTTT. Translation gives CASSPGQLNQPQHF.

With respect to this clonotype: This may stem from a read error, because a much larger clone lies one nucleotide away. V is TRBV6-5 and J is TRBJ1-2; D is unclear. Germline CDR1 is MNHEY and CDR2 is SVGAGI. The CDR3 extends over 14 amino acids. This chain's CDR3 is CPSSFRTGLYGYTF. CDR3 DNA: TGTCCCAGCAGTTTCCGGACCGGACTCTATGGCTACACCTTC.

In its sample, this clonotype was seen many times. The rearrangement uses TRBV24-1 and TRBJ2-3, with 8 bases aligning to TRBD2. Unmatched junction bases numbered 7, after V lost 2 bases and J lost 1 base. Germline loops: CDR1 KGHDR, CDR2 SFDVKD. The CDR3 is made up of 17 amino acids. The CDR3 here is CATSDSFTSGGTDTQYF. Here the CDR3 DNA reads TGTGCCACCAGTGATTCCTTTACTAGCGGCGGCACAGATACGCAGTATTTT.

The chain carries TRBV28 and TRBJ2-3, with 13 bases lining up with TRBD2. Germline CDR1 MDHEN, CDR2 SYDVKM. Trimming removed 5 bases from V and 5 bases from J; junction bases left unmatched: 4. This CDR3 contains 15 residues. CDR3 sequence reads: CASSMRLAGGDTQYF. CDR3 DNA: TGTGCCAGCAGTATGAGACTAGCGGGGGGAGATACGCAGTATTTT.

This clonotype appeared a few times. The chain recombines TRBV29-1 with TRBJ2-7; 8 nucleotides agree with TRBD2. Per the germline V gene, CDR1 is SQVTM and CDR2 is ANQGSEA. This CDR3 is built from 14 residues. The trim removed 1 base at V and 4 bases at J, leaving 6 bases unmatched. Here the CDR3 reads CSVEGSGIPYEQYF. The CDR3 nucleotides are TGCAGCGTTGAAGGTAGCGGGATACCGTACGAGCAGTACTTC.

In this sample, this clonotype turned up a few times. A much larger clone differs from this one at a single base, so this may be a read error. V is TRBV20-1 and J is TRBJ1-5, with D perhaps matching TRBD1 (6 bases). In germline, CDR1 is DFQATT, CDR2 SNEGSKA (reference sequence). CDR3 length equals 14 residues. CDR3 residues: CIARERGGNQPQHF. The DNA of the CDR3 is TGCATTGCTAGAGAAAGGGGGGGCAATCAGCCCCAGCATTTT.

This clonotype was detected many times. This chain uses TRBV20-1 with TRBJ1-1; 9 bases are a match to TRBD1. This CDR3 has 14 residues. Germline assignment: CDR1 DFQATT and CDR2 SNEGSKA (reference sequence). The V and J ends lost 5 bases and 3 bases, in that order; junction bases with no gene match: 7. The chain's CDR3 is CSADGQGRHTEAFF. For the CDR3, the DNA is TGCAGTGCTGATGGACAGGGGCGTCACACTGAAGCTTTCTTT.

The sample holds many counts of this clonotype. The V gene is TRBV11-2, the J gene TRBJ1-3; D not resolved. V dropped 6 bases and J dropped 0 bases, with 12 bases sitting between them. In germline, CDR1 is SGHAT, CDR2 FQNNGV. This CDR3 is 15 amino acids long. CDR3 in amino acids: CASRTGPTSGNTIYF. Here the CDR3 DNA reads TGTGCCAGCAGAACCGGGCCGACCTCTGGAAACACCATATATTTT.

The table lists this clonotype with many counts. CDR3 protein: CASSPPGRGLSTEAFF. The DNA for the CDR3 is TGTGCCAGCTCACCACCGGGTAGGGGGCTGAGCACTGAAGCTTTCTTT. The chain couples TRBV18 to TRBJ1-1; 7 bases are a match to TRBD1. Germline lookup yields CDR1 KGHSH and CDR2 LQKENI. The CDR3 has 16 residues. V lost 0 bases and J lost 4; bases outside the gene matches: 8.

V is TRBV30 and J is TRBJ1-4, with D hard to call. Germline V lookup: CDR1 GTSNPN, CDR2 SVGIG (reference sequence). CDR3 size: 14 residues. V lost 5 bases and J lost 7, with 17 bases in between. CDR3 in amino acids: CAWSVDGTGEKLFF. CDR3 bases: TGTGCCTGGTCAGTGGACGGAACCGGTGAAAAACTGTTTTTT.

This chain links TRBV11-3 with TRBJ2-5; D remains unclear. Germline lookup yields CDR1 SGHNT and CDR2 YENEEA. The CDR3 is 16 residues long. Trimming took 5 bases from V and 4 from J, leaving 20 bases between them. In DNA, the CDR3 is TGTGCCAGCAGCCCCCCCCGACGTGCTACTTCAGAGACCCAGTACTTC. It is translated as CASSPPRRATSETQYF.

The chain is built from TRBV4-2 and TRBJ1-2; no reliable D call. CDR1 is LGHNA, CDR2 YNFKEQ, per germline. The CDR3 consists of 14 residues. The V end lost 1 base, the J end lost 1 base, and 7 bases lay between the germline ends. This CDR3 reads CASSQVGINYGYTF. The CDR3 DNA reads as TGTGCCAGCAGCCAAGTTGGGATTAACTATGGCTACACCTTC.

This clonotype was counted ten times or more. V is TRBV6-1 and J is TRBJ1-1, with no clear D. The germline CDR1 and CDR2 sequences are MNHNS and SASEGT. The CDR3 runs to 13 residues. V was clipped by 2 bases and J by 4 bases, with 8 bases between them. CDR3 residues: CASSEYQATEAFF. For the CDR3, the DNA is TGTGCCAGCAGTGAATATCAGGCCACTGAAGCTTTCTTT.

This clonotype was detected only a few times. V usage is TRBV2 and J usage is TRBJ2-1; unclear D gene. The CDR3 has 12 amino acids. Germline values: CDR1 SNHLY, CDR2 FYNNEI. V lost 8 bases, J lost 6 bases, and 11 bases lay in between. CDR3 sequence: CASGKIGNEQFF. CDR3 in DNA: TGTGCCAGCGGTAAGATAGGCAATGAGCAGTTCTTC. Combining the CDR3 with reference TRBV2 and TRBJ2-1 gives the whole variable domain EPEVTQTPSHQVTQMGQEVILRCVPISNHLYFYWYRQILGQKVEFLVSFYNNEISEKSEIFDDQFSVERPDGSNFTLKIRSTKLEDSAMYFCASGKIGNEQFFGPGTRLTVL.

This rearrangement joins TRBV11-3 to TRBJ2-3; 9 nucleotides agree with TRBD2. The CDR3 length is 15 residues. V lost 5 bases, J lost 2 bases, and 5 bases stayed unmatched. CDR1 is SGHNT and CDR2 is YENEEA in the germline V gene. CDR3: CASSATSGNTDTQYF. For the CDR3, the DNA is TGTGCCAGCAGCGCGACTAGCGGTAACACAGATACGCAGTATTTT. Together with reference TRBV11-3 and TRBJ2-3, the CDR3 gives the full variable domain: EAGVVQSPRYKIIEKKQPVAFWCNPISGHNTLYWYLQNLGQGPELLIRYENEEAVDDSQLPKDRFSAERLKGVDSTLKIQPAELGDSAVYLCASSATSGNTDTQYFGPGTRLTVL.

The table lists this clonotype with many counts. This chain uses TRBV12-3 or TRBV12-4 with TRBJ1-3; the match to TRBD1 covers 9 bases. This CDR3 is built from 15 residues. The V and J ends lost 6 bases and 4 bases, in that order; junction bases with no gene match: 7. The DNA of the CDR3 is TGTGCCAGCAGATTCGGGACAGGGACAGGAAACACCATATATTTT. Translated: CASRFGTGTGNTIYF.